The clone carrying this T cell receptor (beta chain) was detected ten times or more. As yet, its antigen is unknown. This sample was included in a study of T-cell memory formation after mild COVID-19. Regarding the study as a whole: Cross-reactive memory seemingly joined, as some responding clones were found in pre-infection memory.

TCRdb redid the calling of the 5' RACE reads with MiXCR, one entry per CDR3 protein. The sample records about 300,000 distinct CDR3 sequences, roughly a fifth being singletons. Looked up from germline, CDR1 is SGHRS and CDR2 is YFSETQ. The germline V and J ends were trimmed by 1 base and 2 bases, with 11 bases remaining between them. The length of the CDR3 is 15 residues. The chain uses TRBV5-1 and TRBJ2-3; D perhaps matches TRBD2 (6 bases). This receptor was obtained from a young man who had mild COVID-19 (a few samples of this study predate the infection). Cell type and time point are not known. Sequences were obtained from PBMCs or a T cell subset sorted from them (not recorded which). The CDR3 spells CASSLLRGPTDTQYF. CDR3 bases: TGCGCCAGCAGCTTGCTGCGGGGACCCACAGATACGCAGTATTTT.